This TCR beta chain derives from a study of pediatric ulcerative colitis. Findings of the study overall: This repertoire reflects total lymphocytes rather than subpopulations like regulatory T cells.

The rectum was sampled with one to two pinch biopsies at colonoscopy. In the case of this clone: What it recognizes is unknown.

The assay was immunoSEQ multiplex PCR, and TCRdb's table has in-frame clones only and misses some. The sample gives roughly 49,000 clones, 78% of which show up once; around 3.8% is in the top ten. From germline, CDR1 is MNHNS and CDR2 SASEGT. The CDR3 loop spans 15 amino acids. V lost 1 base to trimming and J lost 6 bases, with 13 bases between them. The TCR sequence derives from a girl under 18 with moderate ulcerative colitis. The source material was gut tissue. The V call is TRBV6-1, the J call TRBJ2-1; TRBD2 might be the D (6 bases). The CDR3 bases are TGTGCCAGCAGTGAAGGACTAGGCCCTCTCAATGAGCAGTTCTTC. Protein product: CASSEGLGPLNEQFF.